The next 29 T cell receptor beta chains were all read from a single sample in a study of CD8 T cells in Susac syndrome. When the RNA was reverse transcribed, random hexamers were used with an input of roughly 0.45 to 1 ug. TCRdb passed the immunoSEQ multiplex PCR reads through MiXCR, listing each CDR3 protein once. The data contain tens of thousands of distinct CDR3 sequences, 90% to 95% of them singletons. Material: CD8+ T cells from PBMCs. These receptors were obtained from a human donor with multiple sclerosis.

This clonotype was recorded only once. The rearrangement links TRBV19 to TRBJ2-1; perhaps TRBD2 as D (5 bases). The CDR3 covers 13 residues. V shed 7 bases and J shed 4 bases, with 11 bases lying between them. Germline V gene lookup returns CDR1 LNHDA and CDR2 SQIVND (reference sequence). CDR3: CASTIGGYNEQFF. The CDR3 nucleotides are TGTGCCAGTACTATCGGCGGGTACAATGAGCAGTTCTTC.

The V call is TRBV28, the J call TRBJ2-2; a weak D match, TRBD1 (6 bases). The germline V gene has CDR1 MDHEN and CDR2 SYDVKM. The ends were cut back, 10 bases at V and 7 bases at J, with 19 bases in the middle. CDR3 length: 14 amino acids. CDR3 amino acids: CAILADRQGGELFF. The DNA for the CDR3 is TGTGCCATCCTGGCGGACAGACAAGGCGGGGAGCTGTTTTTT.

This clonotype was seen just once. The chain has TRBV6-5 and TRBJ2-2; 7 positions match TRBD1. CDR3 size: 17 residues. Germline values: CDR1 MNHEY, CDR2 SVGAGI. Trimming cost V 2 bases and J 0 bases; bases outside gene matches: 6. In DNA, the CDR3 is TGTGCCAGCAGTTACGGGCACAGGGGAGCGAACACCGGGGAGCTGTTTTTT. It encodes CASSYGHRGANTGELFF.

This chain links TRBV6-1 with TRBJ1-5; unclear D gene. CDR1 is MNHNS, CDR2 SASEGT, per germline. The CDR3 loop spans 11 amino acids. The V end lost 3 bases, the J end lost 9 bases, and 6 bases lay between the germline ends. The CDR3 DNA follows: TGTGCCAGCAGTGACTCCTGGCCCCAGCATTTT. Its translation: CASSDSWPQHF.

The genes are TRBV28 and TRBJ2-4; TRBD1 might be the D (6 bases). The length of the CDR3 is 15 residues. CDR1 is MDHEN, CDR2 SYDVKM, per germline. V was shortened by 6 bases and J by 0 bases, with 12 bases between the two germline ends. The CDR3 reads CASRARGLAKNIQYF. The CDR3 DNA follows: TGTGCCAGCAGGGCCAGGGGCCTAGCCAAAAACATTCAGTACTTC.

The rearrangement uses TRBV3-1 and TRBJ2-7, with D possibly being TRBD1 (6 bases). This CDR3 is built from 15 residues. V shed 3 bases and J shed 0 bases, with 12 bases lying between them. From germline, CDR1 is LGHDT and CDR2 YNNKEL (reference sequence). CDR3 loop: CASSHAMDSSYEQYF. The CDR3 DNA follows: TGTGCCAGCAGCCATGCAATGGACAGCTCCTACGAGCAGTACTTC.

V is TRBV5-6 and J is TRBJ2-7; 8 nucleotides line up with TRBD2. There are 14 residues in the CDR3. CDR1 and CDR2 (germline): SGHDT, YYEEEE. The V gene end was trimmed by 4 bases and the J gene end by 3 bases; junction bases not matched to a gene: 6. The CDR3 DNA sequence: TGTGCCAGCAGCGCGGGGGGACTGATCTACGAGCAGTACTTC. Amino acids: CASSAGGLIYEQYF.

The chain couples TRBV18 to TRBJ1-5; maybe TRBD1 (6 bases). The CDR3 has 12 amino acids. Germline lookup yields CDR1 KGHSH and CDR2 LQKENI. Trimming cost V 3 bases and J 10 bases, with 10 bases left between them. CDR3 loop: CASSPTGPPQHF. The CDR3 nucleotides read TGTGCCAGCTCACCTACAGGGCCCCCCCAGCATTTT.

The chain has TRBV20-1 and TRBJ2-7, with D possibly matching TRBD2 (6 bases). The CDR3 length is 15 residues. The V and J ends lost 3 bases and 3 bases respectively, with 18 bases between them. CDR1 is DFQATT and CDR2 is SNEGSKA in the germline V gene (reference sequence). The CDR3 reads CSARRQRQEGYEQYF. In DNA, the CDR3 is TGCAGTGCTAGGAGACAGCGTCAGGAGGGCTACGAGCAGTACTTC.

A few counts support this clonotype. V gene TRBV2 combines with J gene TRBJ2-7; 9 positions match TRBD1. The trim removed 3 bases at V and 6 bases at J, leaving 6 bases unmatched. In germline, CDR1 is SNHLY, CDR2 FYNNEI. This CDR3 contains 14 residues. The CDR3 DNA is TGTGCCAGCAGTGACACAGGGGGCCCGATCGAGCAGTACTTC. Its translation is CASSDTGGPIEQYF.

This clonotype came up once. The chain is built from TRBV27 and TRBJ1-1; tentative D call: TRBD1 (6 bases). Germline V gene lookup returns CDR1 MNHEY and CDR2 SMNVEV (reference sequence). The V end was cut by 7 bases, the J end by 3 bases, with 12 bases between. CDR3 length: 13 amino acids. For the CDR3, the DNA is TGTGCCAGCAAAGAGGGGGTGTACACTGAAGCTTTCTTT. Protein: CASKEGVYTEAFF.

This clonotype was recorded only once. CDR3 nucleotides: TGTGCCAGCAGCTTAGATGGTCAGGGGCGTGAAAAACTGTTTTTT. This encodes CASSLDGQGREKLFF. V is TRBV7-8 and J is TRBJ1-4; D is possibly TRBD1 (6 bases). Trimming stripped 1 base from V and 7 bases from J, with 13 bases between. The CDR3 sequence is 15 residues long. Germline CDR1 and CDR2: SGHVS and FQNEAQ.

The V gene is TRBV12-3 or TRBV12-4, the J gene TRBJ1-2; the match to TRBD1 covers 8 bases. V lost 3 bases and J lost 8; bases outside the gene matches: 2. This CDR3 spans 12 amino acids. As DNA, the CDR3 is TGTGCCAGCAGTTTTCCAGGGGGCGGCTACACCTTC. Its protein is CASSFPGGGYTF.

V is TRBV11-2 and J is TRBJ2-1, with D uncertain. This CDR3 has 13 amino acids. V lost 7 bases to trimming and J lost 9 bases, with 16 bases between them. The V gene's germline CDR1 is SGHAT and CDR2 FQNNGV. The CDR3, as DNA: TGTGCCAGCAACTTCCCCATCGAGGCTGAGCAGTTCTTC. This sequence encodes CASNFPIEAEQFF.

The rearrangement uses TRBV6-2 or TRBV6-3 and TRBJ2-1; TRBD2 aligns across 11 bases. The length of the CDR3 is 16 residues. The V and J ends lost 5 bases and 9 bases, in that order; junction bases with no gene match: 12. Germline V gives CDR1 MNHEY, CDR2 SVGEGT. CDR3 DNA: TGTGCCAGCAGTCTGACAACTAGCGGGAGCCAGGGTGAGCAGTTCTTC. Its translation: CASSLTTSGSQGEQFF.

In its sample, this clonotype was seen once. The genes are TRBV7-8 and TRBJ2-7; D unclear. This CDR3 region has 15 residues. Trimming removed 4 bases from V and 0 bases from J, with 13 bases in between. Germline assignment: CDR1 SGHVS and CDR2 FQNEAQ. The CDR3 DNA sequence: TGTGCCAGCAGCTCCTCCCGGGTAAACTCCTACGAGCAGTACTTC. This sequence encodes CASSSSRVNSYEQYF.

The gene calls are TRBV7-3 and TRBJ2-2; D remains ambiguous. Germline CDR1 is SGHTA and CDR2 is FQGTGA. Trimming shortened V by 5 bases and J by 9 bases, and 16 bases separated the two germline ends. This CDR3 has 14 amino acids. The CDR3 DNA follows: TGTGCCAGCAGCGACGGGCCCGGATCCAGGGAGCTGTTTTTT. Amino acids: CASSDGPGSRELFF.

V is TRBV27 and J is TRBJ2-4; 10 bases line up with TRBD2. From germline, CDR1 is MNHEY and CDR2 SMNVEV (reference sequence). The CDR3 contains 16 residues. With V trimmed by 5 bases and J by 1 base, 5 bases remained unmatched. The CDR3 DNA sequence: TGTGCCAGCAGTCCGTTAGCGGGGGGTGCCAAAAACATTCAGTACTTC. It yields the protein CASSPLAGGAKNIQYF.

The chain carries TRBV19 and TRBJ1-2; D may be TRBD1 (5 bases). Germline CDR1 is LNHDA and CDR2 is SQIVND (reference sequence). The CDR3 has 14 residues. Trimming shortened V by 9 bases and J by 2 bases, and 16 bases separated the two germline ends. CDR3 residues: CASVGKGENYGYTF. The CDR3 DNA reads as TGTGCCAGCGTGGGTAAAGGGGAAAACTATGGCTACACCTTC.

The rearrangement links TRBV19 to TRBJ2-7, with D possibly being TRBD1 (5 bases). V shed 1 base and J shed 3 bases, with 16 bases lying between them. CDR1 and CDR2 from the germline V gene are LNHDA and SQIVND (reference sequence). The CDR3 runs to 16 residues. As DNA, the CDR3 is TGTGCCAGTAGTATAGTTATGGGAAGGGGTATCTACGAGCAGTACTTC. Its translation is CASSIVMGRGIYEQYF.

The chain joins TRBV10-3 to TRBJ2-5; D may match TRBD1 or TRBD2 (5 bases each). Per germline, CDR1 ENHRY and CDR2 SYGVKD. V dropped 2 bases and J dropped 3 bases, with 16 bases sitting between them. The CDR3 loop spans 16 amino acids. The chain's CDR3 is CAISEPGTITKETQYF. The CDR3 nucleotides are TGTGCCATCAGTGAGCCCGGGACCATAACCAAAGAGACCCAGTACTTC.

This clonotype was seen only a few times. The chain links TRBV19 to TRBJ1-1; TRBD1 matches at 8 bases. Trimming at V came to 8 bases and at J to 4 bases, leaving 9 bases not matched to a gene. CDR3 size: 14 residues. Germline values: CDR1 LNHDA, CDR2 SQIVND (reference sequence). In DNA, the CDR3 is TGTGCCAGTTGGGACAGGAGGATGGGCACTGAAGCTTTCTTT. It specifies CASWDRRMGTEAFF.

The sample holds one count of this clonotype. The rearrangement joins TRBV5-1 to TRBJ2-1, with D unresolved. CDR1 is SGHRS and CDR2 is YFSETQ in the germline V gene. The CDR3 is 15 amino acids. V lost 2 bases and J 1 base, leaving 10 bases between the germline ends. The CDR3 reads CASSFWRGSYNEQFF. CDR3 DNA: TGCGCCAGCAGCTTCTGGCGCGGATCCTACAATGAGCAGTTCTTC.

This chain links TRBV14 with TRBJ1-2; 11 bases are shared with TRBD1. The germline gives CDR1 SGHDN, CDR2 FVKESK. The CDR3 contains 14 residues. After removal of 3 bases from V and 4 bases from J, the junction contained 1 base not matched to a gene. The CDR3 reads CASSQDRGPYGYTF. The DNA for the CDR3 is TGTGCCAGCAGCCAGGACAGGGGGCCCTATGGCTACACCTTC.

The sample holds one count of this clonotype. The chain carries TRBV11-2 and TRBJ1-6, with D possibly TRBD1 on 6 matching bases. V was cut by 5 bases and J by 9 bases, with 20 bases left in between. Germline V gene sequence: CDR1 SGHAT, CDR2 FQNNGV. The CDR3 sequence is 16 residues long. CDR3: CASSPGVTGLPSPLHF. The CDR3 DNA reads as TGTGCCAGCAGCCCAGGGGTAACGGGCCTCCCTTCACCCCTCCACTTT.

The chain uses TRBV5-6 and TRBJ1-1; tentatively, D is TRBD1 (6 bases). The CDR3 length is 14 residues. V gave up 4 bases and J gave up 4 bases, with 14 bases separating them. Germline CDR1 is SGHDT and CDR2 is YYEEEE. The DNA of the CDR3 is TGTGCCAGCAGCACAACAGGGTCCACCACTGAAGCTTTCTTT. Its translation: CASSTTGSTTEAFF.

This clonotype was seen a single time. The rearrangement uses TRBV27 and TRBJ2-1; tentatively, D is TRBD1 (5 bases). V was clipped by 0 bases and J by 3 bases, with 12 bases between them. This CDR3 is 16 amino acids long. The V gene's germline CDR1 is MNHEY and CDR2 SMNVEV (reference sequence). CDR3 region: CASSLSGQGLYNEQFF. In DNA form, the CDR3 reads TGTGCCAGCAGTTTATCCGGGCAGGGCCTCTACAATGAGCAGTTCTTC.

The chain uses TRBV24-1 and TRBJ2-7; D may be TRBD2 (5 bases). Deletions cut 2 bases from V and 1 base from J, with 8 bases between. The CDR3 is 14 amino acids. Per germline, CDR1 KGHDR and CDR2 SFDVKD. CDR3 nucleotide sequence: TGTGCCACCAGTGATTCGGGAAGATCCTACGAGCAGTACTTC. Amino acids: CATSDSGRSYEQYF.

This chain joins TRBV9 and TRBJ2-1; maybe TRBD2 (6 bases). CDR1 SGDLS and CDR2 YYNGEE come from the germline V gene. This CDR3 spans 14 amino acids. V was pared by 3 bases and J by 8 bases, with 15 bases between. Here the CDR3 reads CASSGGLGWHEQFF. In DNA form, the CDR3 reads TGTGCCAGCAGCGGGGGACTTGGGTGGCATGAGCAGTTCTTC. Full variable domain (missing parts from reference TRBV9 and TRBJ2-1): DSGVTQTPKHLITATGQRVTLRCSPRSGDLSVYWYQQSLDQGLQFLIQYYNGEERAKGNILERFSAQQFPDLHSELNLSSLELGDSALYFCASSGGLGWHEQFFGPGTRLTVL.